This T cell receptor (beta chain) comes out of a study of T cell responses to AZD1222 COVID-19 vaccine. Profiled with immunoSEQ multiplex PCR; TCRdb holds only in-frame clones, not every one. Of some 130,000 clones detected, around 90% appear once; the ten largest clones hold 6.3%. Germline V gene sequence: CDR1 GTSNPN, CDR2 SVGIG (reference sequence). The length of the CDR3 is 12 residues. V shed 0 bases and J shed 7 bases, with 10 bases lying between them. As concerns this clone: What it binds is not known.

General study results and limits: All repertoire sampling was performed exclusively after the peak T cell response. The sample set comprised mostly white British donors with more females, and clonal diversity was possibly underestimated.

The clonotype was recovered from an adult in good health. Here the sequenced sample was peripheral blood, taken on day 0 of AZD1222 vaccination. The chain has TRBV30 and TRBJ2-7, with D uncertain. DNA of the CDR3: TGTGCCTGGAGTGTTATCGATGGAGAGCAGTACTTC. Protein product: CAWSVIDGEQYF.